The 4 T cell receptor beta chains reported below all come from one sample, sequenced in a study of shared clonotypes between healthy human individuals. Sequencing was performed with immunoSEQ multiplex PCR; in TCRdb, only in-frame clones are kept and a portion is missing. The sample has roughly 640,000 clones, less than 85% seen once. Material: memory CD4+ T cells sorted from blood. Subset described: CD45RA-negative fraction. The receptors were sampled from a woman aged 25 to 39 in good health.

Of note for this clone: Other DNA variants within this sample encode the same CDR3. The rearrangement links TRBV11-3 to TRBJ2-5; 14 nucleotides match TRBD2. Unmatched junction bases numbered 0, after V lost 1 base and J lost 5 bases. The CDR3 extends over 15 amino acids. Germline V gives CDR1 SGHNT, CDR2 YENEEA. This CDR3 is CASSLGLAGGETQYF. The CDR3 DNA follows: TGTGCCAGCAGCTTAGGACTAGCGGGAGGGGAGACCCAGTACTTC.

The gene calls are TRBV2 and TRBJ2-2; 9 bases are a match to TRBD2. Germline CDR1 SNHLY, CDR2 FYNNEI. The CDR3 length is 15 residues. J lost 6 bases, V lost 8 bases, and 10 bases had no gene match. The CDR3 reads CASLSRRTSAGELFF. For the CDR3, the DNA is TGTGCCAGCCTAAGTCGCCGGACTAGCGCCGGGGAGCTGTTTTTT.

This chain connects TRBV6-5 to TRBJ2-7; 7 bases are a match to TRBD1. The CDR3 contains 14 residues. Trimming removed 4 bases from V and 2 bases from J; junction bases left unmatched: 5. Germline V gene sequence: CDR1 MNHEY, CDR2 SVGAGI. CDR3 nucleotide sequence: TGTGCCAGCAGTTTCGACGGGACAGCCTACGAGCAGTACTTC. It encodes CASSFDGTAYEQYF.

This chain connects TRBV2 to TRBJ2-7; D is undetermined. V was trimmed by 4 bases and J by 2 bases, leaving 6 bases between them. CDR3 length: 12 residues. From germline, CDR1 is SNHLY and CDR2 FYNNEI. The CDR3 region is CASSVFTYEQYF. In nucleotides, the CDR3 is TGTGCCAGCAGTGTCTTTACCTACGAGCAGTACTTC.